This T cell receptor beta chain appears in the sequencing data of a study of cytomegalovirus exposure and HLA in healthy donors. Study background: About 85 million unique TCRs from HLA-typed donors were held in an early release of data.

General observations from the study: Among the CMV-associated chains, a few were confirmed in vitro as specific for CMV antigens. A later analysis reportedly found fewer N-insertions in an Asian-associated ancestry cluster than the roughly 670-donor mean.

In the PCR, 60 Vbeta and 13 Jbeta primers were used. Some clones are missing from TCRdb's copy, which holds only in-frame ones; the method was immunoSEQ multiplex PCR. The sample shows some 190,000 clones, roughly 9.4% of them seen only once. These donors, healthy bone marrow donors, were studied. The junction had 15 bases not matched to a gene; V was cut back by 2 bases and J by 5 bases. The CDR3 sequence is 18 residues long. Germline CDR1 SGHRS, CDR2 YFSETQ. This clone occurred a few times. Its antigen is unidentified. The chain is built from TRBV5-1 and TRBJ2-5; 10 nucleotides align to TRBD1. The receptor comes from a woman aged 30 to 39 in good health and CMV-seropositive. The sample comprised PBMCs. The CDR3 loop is CASSFRDRGSLPGETQYF. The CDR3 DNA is TGCGCCAGCAGCTTCCGGGACAGGGGTTCTCTACCTGGGGAGACCCAGTACTTC.